Shown below are 24 T cell receptor beta chains from a single sample sequenced in a study of T-cell memory formation after mild COVID-19. MiXCR, applied by TCRdb to the 5' RACE reads, yields one record per CDR3 protein. Among around 310,000 distinct CDR3 sequences listed, 15% to 20% were seen once. Sequencing was carried out using PBMCs or a T cell subset sorted from them (not recorded which). The receptors originated from a man aged 18-30 years who had mild COVID-19 (a few samples of this study predate the infection). Cell type and time point are not known.

This sequence joins TRBV4-1 and TRBJ2-7, with 9 bases that match TRBD2. V shed 4 bases, J shed 3 bases, and the junction held 7 bases outside the gene matches. The germline V gene encodes CDR1 MGHRA and CDR2 YSYEKL. The CDR3 loop spans 15 amino acids. CDR3 sequence (DNA): TGCGCCAGCAGCCCTAGCGGGGACATTTTCTACGAGCAGTACTTC. Translating gives CASSPSGDIFYEQYF.

The table lists this clonotype with many counts. Here the CDR3 reads CASSPGLAGLLGETQYF. The CDR3, as DNA: TGTGCCAGCAGCCCGGGACTAGCGGGGCTCCTGGGGGAGACCCAGTACTTC. The V call is TRBV11-2, the J call TRBJ2-5; 13 nucleotides line up with TRBD2. In germline, CDR1 is SGHAT, CDR2 FQNNGV. V shed 5 bases, J shed 5 bases, and the junction held 11 bases outside the gene matches. The CDR3 consists of 17 residues.

At least ten counts were recorded for this clonotype. V gene TRBV5-1 combines with J gene TRBJ2-3, with D uncertain. Trimming cost V 0 bases and J 0 bases, with 11 bases left between them. This CDR3 has 16 amino acids. Germline V gene lookup returns CDR1 SGHRS and CDR2 YFSETQ. CDR3 nucleotides: TGCGCCAGCAGCTTGGGGGCAGGTCCTAGCACAGATACGCAGTATTTT. Amino acid sequence: CASSLGAGPSTDTQYF.

CDR3 region: CSARDTGLGTEAFF. The CDR3, as DNA: TGCAGTGCTAGAGATACAGGGTTGGGCACTGAAGCTTTCTTT. The chain employs TRBV20-1 and TRBJ1-1; D perhaps matches TRBD1 (6 bases). The CDR3 consists of 14 residues. Germline V gives CDR1 DFQATT, CDR2 SNEGSKA (reference sequence). The V end was cut by 0 bases, the J end by 4 bases, with 12 bases between.

This clonotype was recorded a few times. This chain joins TRBV7-2 and TRBJ1-2; maybe TRBD1 (5 bases). Germline values: CDR1 SGHTA, CDR2 FQGNSA. V dropped 5 bases and J dropped 6 bases, with 10 bases sitting between them. This CDR3 spans 12 amino acids. This CDR3 reads CASSHRGHGYTF. In DNA, the CDR3 is TGTGCCAGCAGCCATCGGGGCCATGGCTACACCTTC.

This chain's CDR3 is CSVGPDRATQETQYF. The CDR3 DNA sequence: TGCAGCGTTGGCCCGGACAGGGCAACCCAAGAGACCCAGTACTTC. The V gene is TRBV29-1, the J gene TRBJ2-5; 8 bases line up with TRBD1. The CDR3 spans 15 residues. CDR1 is SQVTM and CDR2 is ANQGSEA in the germline V gene. J was trimmed by 1 base and V by 4 bases; bases with no gene match: 8.

This chain connects TRBV2 to TRBJ1-4, with TRBD1 as a possible D gene (5 bases). V was trimmed by 3 bases and J by 12 bases, leaving 8 bases between them. The CDR3 extends over 11 amino acids. Per the germline V gene, CDR1 is SNHLY and CDR2 is FYNNEI. CDR3 sequence (DNA): TGTGCCAGCAGTGAGCGGGGACAACTGTTTTTT. Translating gives CASSERGQLFF.

This clonotype occurred a few times. This chain joins TRBV20-1 and TRBJ1-5; D perhaps matches TRBD1 (5 bases). This CDR3 has 14 residues. V was clipped by 6 bases and J by 2 bases, with 14 bases between them. Germline CDR1 DFQATT, CDR2 SNEGSKA (reference sequence). The CDR3 region has the DNA TGCAGTGCCCGGCGCGGGGCTGGCAATCAGCCCCAGCATTTT. Protein: CSARRGAGNQPQHF.

This clonotype was seen a few times. The V and J genes are TRBV7-2 and TRBJ2-1; no definite D call. The ends were cut back, 1 base at V and 0 bases at J, with 4 bases in the middle. This CDR3 contains 14 residues. CDR1 and CDR2 from the germline V gene are SGHTA and FQGNSA. As DNA, the CDR3 is TGTGCCAGCAGCTTAGTCAGCTCCTACAATGAGCAGTTCTTC. Encoded protein: CASSLVSSYNEQFF.

This clonotype was observed at least ten times. CDR3 region: CASSLEGLLFEQYF. The CDR3 region has the DNA TGTGCCAGCAGCTTAGAAGGACTCCTCTTCGAGCAGTACTTC. The chain links TRBV7-9 to TRBJ2-7; D is perhaps TRBD2 (5 bases). V shed 1 base and J shed 6 bases, with 13 bases lying between them. Germline values: CDR1 SEHNR, CDR2 FQNEAQ (reference sequence). The CDR3 is 14 residues long.

This chain links TRBV7-2 with TRBJ1-5; the D is unclear. V was shortened by 3 bases and J by 3 bases, with 12 bases between the two germline ends. Per germline, CDR1 SGHTA and CDR2 FQGNSA. There are 15 residues in the CDR3. The CDR3 DNA follows: TGTGCCAGCAGCTTTAGCGGGGTTATCAATCAGCCCCAGCATTTT. This sequence encodes CASSFSGVINQPQHF.

About this clonotype itself: A single base separates this from a much larger clone, so it may be a read error. The chain recombines TRBV7-2 with TRBJ2-3, with 9 nucleotides matching TRBD2. The CDR3 runs to 15 residues. Per the germline V gene, CDR1 is SGHTA and CDR2 is FQGNSA. The CDR3 nucleotides are TGTGCCAGAAGCTTCCAGCGGGGGGGCACAGATACGCAGTATTTT. Its translation is CARSFQRGGTDTQYF. Supplemented by reference TRBV7-2 and TRBJ2-3, the full variable domain reads GAGVSQSPSNKVTEKGKDVELRCDPISGHTALYWYRQSLGQGLEFLIYFQGNSAPDKSGLPSDRFSAERTGGSVSTLTIQRTQQEDSAVYLCARSFQRGGTDTQYFGPGTRLTVL.

The chain recombines TRBV18 with TRBJ2-6, with D tentatively TRBD1 (6 bases). The V end was cut by 8 bases, the J end by 0 bases, with 11 bases between. The CDR3 is 15 residues long. From germline, CDR1 is KGHSH and CDR2 LQKENI. CDR3 sequence (DNA): TGTGCCAGCAACAGGGCTAGCTCTGGGGCCAACGTCCTGACTTTC. This sequence encodes CASNRASSGANVLTF.

The chain links TRBV18 to TRBJ1-1, with unresolved D. V lost 4 bases to trimming and J lost 4 bases, with 10 bases between them. Germline V gene data show CDR1 as KGHSH and CDR2 as LQKENI. The CDR3 extends over 13 amino acids. CDR3 sequence reads: CASSREHGTEAFF. The CDR3 DNA is TGTGCCAGCTCACGGGAGCACGGCACTGAAGCTTTCTTT.

Note on this clonotype: A junction boundary mismatches the germline segment, possibly from a read error. In DNA form, the CDR3 reads TGCAGCGCTGAACCGGGACAGGGGTCGGGCTATGGCTACACCTTC. This gives the protein CSAEPGQGSGYGYTF. The genes are TRBV29-1 and TRBJ1-2; TRBD1 aligns across 10 bases. Germline V lookup: CDR1 SQVTM, CDR2 ANQGSEA. The CDR3 is 15 amino acids.

This clonotype was detected many times. The chain recombines TRBV2 with TRBJ2-1; the D is unclear. This CDR3 has 11 residues. V was clipped by 8 bases and J by 8 bases, with 10 bases between them. CDR1 is SNHLY and CDR2 is FYNNEI in the germline V gene. The CDR3 sequence is CASAWVDEQFF. CDR3 bases: TGTGCCAGCGCCTGGGTGGATGAGCAGTTCTTC.

This clonotype appeared a few times. The chain couples TRBV3-1 to TRBJ2-7; D is unresolved. The CDR3 contains 13 residues. Trimming pared 3 bases from V and 4 bases from J, leaving 10 bases between. The germline V gene has CDR1 LGHDT and CDR2 YNNKEL (reference sequence). The CDR3 bases are TGTGCCAGCAGCCATTACCGGATTTACGAGCAGTACTTC. As protein: CASSHYRIYEQYF.

This chain uses TRBV7-3 with TRBJ1-1; a weak D match, TRBD1 (5 bases). Trimming pared 5 bases from V and 2 bases from J, leaving 9 bases between. CDR1 SGHTA and CDR2 FQGTGA come from the germline V gene. CDR3 length: 13 amino acids. This CDR3 is CASSIGANTEAFF. CDR3 in DNA: TGTGCCAGCAGCATCGGGGCAAACACTGAAGCTTTCTTT.

This chain joins TRBV20-1 and TRBJ2-5; no reliable D call. The CDR3 sequence is 11 residues long. Germline V gene lookup returns CDR1 DFQATT and CDR2 SNEGSKA (reference sequence). Trimming pared 5 bases from V and 5 bases from J, leaving 9 bases between. CDR3 sequence: CSAVLGETQYF. CDR3 DNA: TGCAGTGCTGTGCTGGGGGAGACCCAGTACTTC.

This clonotype appeared many times. The V call is TRBV6-6, the J call TRBJ1-2, with TRBD1 as a possible D gene (6 bases). CDR1 and CDR2 from the germline V gene are MNHNY and SVGAGI (reference sequence). Trimming removed 6 bases at V and 6 bases at J, with 20 bases between. The CDR3 has 15 amino acids. CDR3 amino acids: CASRAPGGRVDGYTF. The CDR3 DNA sequence: TGTGCCAGCAGAGCCCCTGGGGGGCGGGTCGATGGCTACACCTTC.

This clonotype appeared many times. The chain has TRBV15 and TRBJ2-4; the match to TRBD2 covers 13 bases. This CDR3 region has 17 residues. V lost 5 bases and J lost 1; bases outside the gene matches: 5. Germline loops: CDR1 LNHNV, CDR2 YYDKDF (reference sequence). The CDR3 region has the DNA TGTGCCACCAGCGACGGGACTAGCGGGGTGGCCAAAAACATTCAGTACTTC. Translated, it gives CATSDGTSGVAKNIQYF.

This clonotype has a count of ten or more. This chain connects TRBV4-2 to TRBJ2-1; 7 bases line up with TRBD2. J gave up 6 bases and V 0 bases, and 8 bases lay outside the gene matches. The CDR3 has 16 residues. CDR1 is LGHNA and CDR2 is YNFKEQ in the germline V gene. The CDR3 region has the DNA TGTGCCAGCAGCCAAGATGCAGACGGGGGGTTCAATGAGCAGTTCTTC. Residues: CASSQDADGGFNEQFF.

This clonotype has just a few counts. The chain is built from TRBV5-4 and TRBJ2-1; 7 bases are a match to TRBD1. The J segment lost 4 bases and the V segment lost 4 bases, leaving 5 bases of the junction unmatched. From germline, CDR1 is SGHNT and CDR2 YYREEE (reference sequence). The CDR3 is 14 residues long. The CDR3 DNA follows: TGTGCCAGCAGCCTAGACAGGGCATACAATGAGCAGTTCTTC. Protein: CASSLDRAYNEQFF.

The chain employs TRBV7-2 and TRBJ2-7; 7 nucleotides match TRBD1. V shed 3 bases and J 6 bases; nucleotides not matched to a gene: 8. CDR3 length equals 14 residues. Germline V lookup: CDR1 SGHTA, CDR2 FQGNSA. The chain's CDR3 is CASSFYRDSVEQYV. The CDR3 DNA reads TGTGCCAGCAGCTTCTACCGGGACAGCGTCGAGCAGTACGTC.